A selection of T cell receptor beta chains follows, all from one sample in a study of OX40 agonist ivuxolimab in advanced cancers. Sequenced by immunoSEQ multiplex PCR; TCRdb stores in-frame clones only, minus some. Of under 35,000 clones in the sample, about 83% were seen once. Sequenced material: CD4+ or CD8+ T cells sorted from blood, taken in a trial of the OX40 agonist ivuxolimab. These receptors all stem from an adult with an advanced solid tumor such as melanoma, head and neck, liver or kidney cancer. The CDR3 runs from the conserved cysteine through the conserved F or W. The D gene is left open where the match is weak. Where a row states a size, it is once, few, many or the class of an expanded clone; other rows omit it.

NA	TRBJ1-1	NA	TRBV5-1	CASSPWGDPRTNTEAFF	TGCGCCAGCAGCCCCTGGGGGGATCCGAGAACGAACACTGAAGCTTTCTTT
NA	TRBJ1-2	NA	TRBV27	CASSPPGNYGYTF	TGTGCCAGCAGTCCTCCGGGTAACTATGGCTACACCTTC
NA	TRBJ2-7	TRBD2	TRBV5-1	CASSWGLGGAEQYF	TGCGCCAGCAGCTGGGGACTAGGAGGGGCCGAGCAGTACTTC
NA	TRBJ1-1	NA	TRBV11-2	CASSLGGARTEAFF	TGTGCCAGCAGTCTTGGGGGGGCGCGGACTGAAGCTTTCTTT
once	TRBJ2-1	TRBD2	TRBV7-9	CASSGGVPADEQFF	TGTGCCAGCAGCGGGGGGGTGCCCGCCGATGAGCAGTTCTTC
NA	TRBJ2-5	TRBD2	TRBV19	CASSFYSGGRQETQYF	TGTGCCAGTAGTTTCTATAGCGGGGGGCGCCAAGAGACCCAGTACTTC
NA	TRBJ1-5	TRBD1	TRBV28	CASSLGQGMNQPQHF	TGTGCCAGCAGTTTGGGACAGGGGATGAATCAGCCCCAGCATTTT
NA	TRBJ2-1	TRBD1	TRBV4-3	CASSQQALDRGFYNEQFF	TGCGCCAGCAGCCAGCAAGCCCTCGACAGGGGATTTTACAATGAGCAGTTCTTC
NA	TRBJ2-3	TRBD1	TRBV6-5	CASSFRDRSTDTQYF	TGTGCCAGCAGTTTCCGGGACAGAAGCACAGATACGCAGTATTTT
NA	TRBJ2-5	NA	TRBV29-1	CSVAWDTQETQYF	TGCAGCGTTGCTTGGGACACCCAAGAGACCCAGTACTTC
NA	TRBJ2-1	TRBD2	TRBV11-2	CASSLTLGTSSYNEQFF	TGTGCCAGCAGCCTAACTCTTGGGACTAGTTCCTACAATGAGCAGTTCTTC
NA	TRBJ2-1	NA	TRBV4-1	CASSQDEGGTYNEQFF	TGCGCCAGCAGCCAAGACGAGGGCGGGACCTACAATGAGCAGTTCTTC
NA	TRBJ2-7	TRBD1	TRBV4-1	CASSLNRGLEQYF	TGCGCCAGCAGCCTAAACAGGGGGCTTGAGCAGTACTTC
NA	TRBJ1-5	NA	TRBV19	CASSTGPGPQHF	TGTGCCAGTAGTACCGGTCCGGGGCCCCAGCATTTT
once	TRBJ2-7	NA	TRBV19	CASSIPGSYEQYF	TGTGCCAGTAGTATCCCGGGCTCCTACGAGCAGTACTTC
NA	TRBJ1-3	TRBD1	TRBV27	CASSLGTGDGNTIYF	TGTGCCAGCAGTTTAGGGACAGGGGATGGAAACACCATATATTTT
NA	TRBJ1-1	NA	TRBV6-1	CASSDVTPVFF	TGTGCCAGCAGTGATGTGACCCCGGTATTCTTT
NA	TRBJ2-3	NA	TRBV5-1	CASSSGQPTDTQYF	TGCGCCAGCAGCTCCGGCCAGCCCACAGATACGCAGTATTTT
NA	TRBJ1-4	NA	TRBV28	CASSPKVATNEKLFF	TGTGCCAGCAGTCCCAAGGTCGCAACTAATGAAAAACTGTTTTTT
NA	TRBJ2-5	NA	TRBV7-6	CASSPDESGEETQYF	TGTGCCAGCAGCCCTGACGAGTCTGGGGAAGAGACCCAGTACTTC
medium-sized	TRBJ1-3	TRBD1	TRBV6-1	CASSEETGAGNTIYF	TGTGCCAGCAGTGAAGAGACAGGGGCTGGAAACACCATATATTTT
NA	TRBJ1-5	NA	TRBV4-2	CASSPSTGGKPQHF	TGTGCCAGCAGCCCTTCGACAGGTGGGAAGCCCCAGCATTTT
once	TRBJ2-1	TRBD2	TRBV14	CASSLVLAGAYNEQFF	TGTGCCAGCAGCCTCGTTCTAGCGGGAGCCTACAATGAGCAGTTCTTC
NA	TRBJ2-7	TRBD2	TRBV9	CASRRGLADTYEQYF	TGTGCCAGCAGACGAGGACTAGCGGATACCTACGAGCAGTACTTC
NA	TRBJ1-1	TRBD1	TRBV27	CASSGGITEAFF	TGTGCCAGTTCAGGGGGAATCACTGAAGCTTTCTTT
NA	TRBJ1-2	TRBD1	TRBV29-1	CSGQTGGDGYTF	TGCAGCGGGCAGACAGGGGGCGATGGCTACACCTTC
NA	TRBJ1-5	NA	TRBV30	CAWSVLAGQPQHF	TGTGCCTGGAGTGTATTGGCAGGTCAGCCCCAGCATTTT
NA	TRBJ1-2	NA	TRBV29-1	CSVARDTSYGYTF	TGCAGCGTCGCCAGGGACACTTCCTATGGCTACACCTTC
NA	TRBJ2-5	NA	TRBV4-1	CASSQVAGTIKRTQYF	TGCGCCAGCAGCCAGGTCGCTGGGACCATCAAGAGAACCCAGTACTTC
NA	TRBJ2-1	TRBD2	TRBV7-3	CASSPQRGDNEQFF	TGTGCCAGCAGCCCCCAGCGGGGGGACAATGAGCAGTTCTTC
NA	TRBJ1-1	NA	TRBV5-8	CASSLAGYTEAFF	TGTGCCAGCAGCTTGGCCGGGTACACTGAAGCTTTCTTT
once	TRBJ2-1	NA	TRBV7-8	CASSLGGPINEQFF	TGTGCCAGCAGCCTAGGAGGGCCTATAAATGAGCAGTTCTTC
NA	TRBJ1-5	NA	TRBV29-1	CSVDSGAGQPQHF	TGCAGCGTTGATTCAGGGGCCGGTCAGCCCCAGCATTTT
NA	TRBJ2-2	NA	TRBV9	CASSVENTGELFF	TGTGCCAGCAGCGTAGAAAACACCGGGGAGCTGTTTTTT
NA	TRBJ2-7	NA	TRBV5-6	CASSLALYEQYF	TGTGCCAGCAGCTTGGCGCTTTACGAGCAGTACTTC
NA	TRBJ2-5	NA	TRBV28	CASSRGQYDQETQYF	TGTGCCAGCAGTCGAGGACAGTACGACCAAGAGACCCAGTACTTC
NA	TRBJ2-7	NA	TRBV27	CASSLARSYEQYF	TGTGCCAGCAGTTTAGCTCGCAGCTACGAGCAGTACTTC
NA	TRBJ1-1	NA	TRBV21-1	CASSKEGSGGPTEAFF	TGTGCCAGCAGCAAAGAAGGATCAGGGGGCCCCACTGAAGCTTTCTTT
NA	TRBJ2-5	TRBD2	TRBV7-2	CASSDGGGVETQYF	TGTGCCAGCAGCGACGGGGGGGGAGTGGAGACCCAGTACTTC
NA	TRBJ2-1	NA	TRBV7-2	CASSLMGDYNEQFF	TGTGCCAGCAGCTTAATGGGAGACTACAATGAGCAGTTCTTC
NA	TRBJ1-1	TRBD1	TRBV19	CASRDRDRELAAEAFF	TGTGCCAGTAGGGACCGGGACAGGGAATTAGCCGCTGAAGCTTTCTTT
NA	TRBJ2-5	NA	TRBV27	CASRIRGAQETQYF	TGTGCCAGTAGAATTCGCGGGGCCCAAGAGACCCAGTACTTC
NA	TRBJ2-7	NA	TRBV27	CASRPFRGISDEQYF	TGTGCCAGCAGGCCGTTCCGCGGGATTAGCGACGAGCAGTACTTC
NA	TRBJ1-4	TRBD1	TRBV13	CASSIRDRGHEKLFF	TGTGCCAGCAGCATCCGGGACAGGGGTCATGAAAAACTGTTTTTT
NA	TRBJ2-7	TRBD2	TRBV9	CASSLGTSGAYEQYF	TGTGCCAGCAGCTTGGGGACTAGCGGGGCGTACGAGCAGTACTTC
NA	TRBJ2-1	TRBD1	TRBV9	CASSVTDRFNEQFF	TGTGCCAGCAGCGTAACGGACAGGTTCAATGAGCAGTTCTTC
NA	TRBJ1-1	TRBD1	TRBV5-1	CASSLTGTGGGYTEAFF	TGCGCCAGCAGCTTGACCGGGACAGGGGGAGGTTACACTGAAGCTTTCTTT
NA	TRBJ2-7	NA	TRBV27	CASGDSSYEQYF	TGTGCCAGCGGGGACTCGTCATACGAGCAGTACTTC
NA	TRBJ2-1	TRBD2	TRBV6-5	CASSYMRGANNEQFF	TGTGCCAGCAGTTACATGCGGGGGGCGAACAATGAGCAGTTCTTC